These T cell receptor beta chains were read from a single sample in a study of response to subunit inactivated influenza vaccine. A single record per CDR3 protein comes from TCRdb applying MiXCR to the RT-PCR reads. The sample contains 800,000 to 1,000,000 distinct CDR3 sequences, 21% of which appear only once. The sample was PBMCs from blood, taken around 5 days after vaccination. The receptor set was obtained from a man aged 45-65 years who received an inactivated influenza vaccine. Each CDR3 is given with its conserved first and last residue. A D gene is named only where the DNA matches it firmly. Clone size is shown for a subset of rows, as once, few, many or a class of expanded clone.

clone_size: many
d_call: .
v_call: TRBV25-1
j_call: TRBJ2-1
cdr3_nt: TGTGCCAGCAGTGATCCTCGACTATCGCCCCCGTATGAGCAGTTCTTC
cdr3_aa: CASSDPRLSPPYEQFF

clone_size: few
d_call: TRBD2
v_call: TRBV20-1
j_call: TRBJ2-7
cdr3_nt: TGCAGTGCGTTGCGGGGGGGCAGGAGCGAGCAGTACTTC
cdr3_aa: CSALRGGRSEQYF

clone_size: .
d_call: .
v_call: TRBV18
j_call: TRBJ2-3
cdr3_nt: TGTGCCAGCTCACCGAGGCACTCAGCCAGCACAGATACGCAGTATTTT
cdr3_aa: CASSPRHSASTDTQYF

clone_size: .
d_call: .
v_call: TRBV11-2
j_call: TRBJ2-7
cdr3_nt: TGTGCCAGCAGCCCCCTCGGTTTTGGGGATAGGGATTACGAGCAGTACTTC
cdr3_aa: CASSPLGFGDRDYEQYF

clone_size: few
d_call: .
v_call: TRBV24-1
j_call: TRBJ2-3
cdr3_nt: TGTGCCACCAGTAATGGCAGGGGCGGTGCAGATACGCAGTATTTT
cdr3_aa: CATSNGRGGADTQYF

clone_size: .
d_call: .
v_call: TRBV3-1
j_call: TRBJ1-4
cdr3_nt: TGTGCCAGCAGCCGCAGACAGGATCTAAATGAAAAACTGTTTTTT
cdr3_aa: CASSRRQDLNEKLFF

clone_size: once
d_call: .
v_call: TRBV9
j_call: TRBJ2-1
cdr3_nt: TGTGCCTCCGGGGCTAGGGGGGGCAATGAGCAGTTCTTC
cdr3_aa: CASGARGGNEQFF

clone_size: .
d_call: .
v_call: TRBV7-9
j_call: TRBJ2-5
cdr3_nt: TGTGCCAGCAGCCTCGATCTAGGGGGTGGGACCCAGTACTTC
cdr3_aa: CASSLDLGGGTQYF

clone_size: few
d_call: .
v_call: TRBV29-1
j_call: TRBJ2-5
cdr3_nt: TGCAGCGTTGAAGAGGGCATGGAGACCCAGTACTTC
cdr3_aa: CSVEEGMETQYF

clone_size: .
d_call: .
v_call: TRBV10-3
j_call: TRBJ2-3
cdr3_nt: TGTGCCATCAGGAGGTCCGCTAGCACAGATACGCAGTATTTT
cdr3_aa: CAIRRSASTDTQYF

clone_size: .
d_call: .
v_call: TRBV7-8
j_call: TRBJ1-6
cdr3_nt: TGTGCCAGCAGCCAAGCCCAGGATAATTCACCCCTCCACTTT
cdr3_aa: CASSQAQDNSPLHF

clone_size: .
d_call: TRBD2
v_call: TRBV28
j_call: TRBJ2-3
cdr3_nt: TGTGCCAGCAGTCAAGTTCTCTTCGGGGGGGGCCCTACAGATACGCAGTATTTT
cdr3_aa: CASSQVLFGGGPTDTQYF

clone_size: few
d_call: .
v_call: TRBV3-1
j_call: TRBJ2-3
cdr3_nt: TGTGCCAGCACTAGGACAGCAAAAACAGATACGCAGTATTTT
cdr3_aa: CASTRTAKTDTQYF

clone_size: .
d_call: .
v_call: TRBV5-1
j_call: TRBJ2-2
cdr3_nt: TGCGCCAGCAGCTTCGGGGGTTCCCTCACCGGGGAGCTGTTTTTT
cdr3_aa: CASSFGGSLTGELFF

clone_size: .
d_call: .
v_call: TRBV5-1
j_call: TRBJ2-3
cdr3_nt: TGCGCCAGCAGCTTGCTAAAAGATACGCAGTATTTT
cdr3_aa: CASSLLKDTQYF

clone_size: few
d_call: TRBD2
v_call: TRBV4-3
j_call: TRBJ2-1
cdr3_nt: TGCGCCAGCAGCCAAGATAAAAAGAAAAGCGGGGCTACCTACAATGAGCAGTTCTTC
cdr3_aa: CASSQDKKKSGATYNEQFF

clone_size: many
d_call: TRBD1
v_call: TRBV29-1
j_call: TRBJ1-5
cdr3_nt: TGCAGCGCTACATCGGGACAGGGCTATAATCAGCCCCAGCATTTT
cdr3_aa: CSATSGQGYNQPQHF

clone_size: few
d_call: TRBD1
v_call: TRBV7-9
j_call: TRBJ1-5
cdr3_nt: TGTGCCAGCAGACGGACAGGGGAGAATCAGCCCCAGCATTTT
cdr3_aa: CASRRTGENQPQHF

clone_size: .
d_call: .
v_call: TRBV19
j_call: TRBJ1-6
cdr3_nt: TGTGCCAGTAGTCCGACAGGCTTTCTCCTCCACTTT
cdr3_aa: CASSPTGFLLHF

clone_size: .
d_call: .
v_call: TRBV20-1
j_call: TRBJ2-5
cdr3_nt: TGCAGTGCTAGAGATCGACGGAGACCCCGGCCCCAAGAGACCCAGTACTTC
cdr3_aa: CSARDRRRPRPQETQYF

clone_size: .
d_call: TRBD2
v_call: TRBV14
j_call: TRBJ2-3
cdr3_nt: TGTGCCAGCAGCCTAAGGTCGGCGGGGGGTGATACGCAGTATTTT
cdr3_aa: CASSLRSAGGDTQYF

clone_size: few
d_call: .
v_call: TRBV3-1
j_call: TRBJ1-2
cdr3_nt: TGTGCCAGCAGCTTCGAGCAGGGCCATGGCTACACCTTC
cdr3_aa: CASSFEQGHGYTF

clone_size: few
d_call: .
v_call: TRBV20-1
j_call: TRBJ2-3
cdr3_nt: TGCAGTACCTCGGGCAGGAAAAGCACAGATACGCAGTATTTT
cdr3_aa: CSTSGRKSTDTQYF

clone_size: few
d_call: TRBD1
v_call: TRBV7-9
j_call: TRBJ2-7
cdr3_nt: TGTGCCAGCAGCTGGCAGGGGGCGCTTCGTCAGCAGTACTTC
cdr3_aa: CASSWQGALRQQYF

clone_size: many
d_call: TRBD1
v_call: TRBV5-1
j_call: TRBJ2-2
cdr3_nt: TGCGCCAGCAGGGACAGGGACACCGGGGAGCTGTTTTTT
cdr3_aa: CASRDRDTGELFF

clone_size: .
d_call: TRBD1
v_call: TRBV4-2
j_call: TRBJ2-7
cdr3_nt: TGTGCCAGCAGCCAAGAGGAGACAGGGGCTTCTGAGCAGTACTTC
cdr3_aa: CASSQEETGASEQYF

clone_size: .
d_call: TRBD2
v_call: TRBV20-1
j_call: TRBJ2-7
cdr3_nt: TGCAGCTCCGGGGAGGGTATTCTGCGAGAGCAGTACTTC
cdr3_aa: CSSGEGILREQYF

clone_size: .
d_call: TRBD1
v_call: TRBV6-1
j_call: TRBJ1-2
cdr3_nt: TGTGCCAGCACCCCTAGGGACAGGACTTCACCGTACCATGGCTACACCTTC
cdr3_aa: CASTPRDRTSPYHGYTF

clone_size: .
d_call: .
v_call: TRBV20-1
j_call: TRBJ1-5
cdr3_nt: TGCAGTGCTAGGCCCCGGACAGCTAGCAATCAGCCCCAGCATTTT
cdr3_aa: CSARPRTASNQPQHF

clone_size: .
d_call: .
v_call: TRBV7-6
j_call: TRBJ1-1
cdr3_nt: TGTGCCAGCAGCTTAGTGAGCCACAAGGGGGGGCTGGGCACTGAAGCTTTCTTT
cdr3_aa: CASSLVSHKGGLGTEAFF

clone_size: .
d_call: TRBD1
v_call: TRBV6-5
j_call: TRBJ1-6
cdr3_nt: TGTGCCAGCAGTTCCGGACAGGCCCGTTATTCACCCCTCCACTTT
cdr3_aa: CASSSGQARYSPLHF

clone_size: .
d_call: .
v_call: TRBV27
j_call: TRBJ2-2
cdr3_nt: TGTGCCAGCAGTTTCAAGTACACCGGGGAGCTGTTTTTT
cdr3_aa: CASSFKYTGELFF

clone_size: few
d_call: TRBD2
v_call: TRBV7-8
j_call: TRBJ2-7
cdr3_nt: TGTGCCAGCAGTCCCAAGCGGGAGACGTACGAGCAGTACTTC
cdr3_aa: CASSPKRETYEQYF

clone_size: .
d_call: .
v_call: TRBV10-3
j_call: TRBJ2-3
cdr3_nt: TGTGCCATAAAGAGGGCAGATACGCAGTATTTT
cdr3_aa: CAIKRADTQYF

clone_size: .
d_call: TRBD1
v_call: TRBV6-2/TRBV6-3
j_call: TRBJ2-7
cdr3_nt: TGTGCCAGCAGTTACGCAGGGGGCAATGGCGAGCAGTACTTC
cdr3_aa: CASSYAGGNGEQYF

clone_size: many
d_call: TRBD2
v_call: TRBV24-1
j_call: TRBJ2-5
cdr3_nt: TGTGCCACCAGTGATTTCCGGCTAGCGGCAGGGTTGAACCAAGAGACCCAGTACTTC
cdr3_aa: CATSDFRLAAGLNQETQYF

clone_size: few
d_call: TRBD1
v_call: TRBV5-5
j_call: TRBJ2-3
cdr3_nt: TGTGCCAGCAGCGCCAACCCGGGACAGGGTGCCGATACGCAGTATTTT
cdr3_aa: CASSANPGQGADTQYF

clone_size: many
d_call: TRBD1
v_call: TRBV6-1
j_call: TRBJ2-5
cdr3_nt: TGTGCCAGCAGTGCCTCCAGGGGGCGCGTAGAGACCCAGTACTTC
cdr3_aa: CASSASRGRVETQYF

clone_size: few
d_call: .
v_call: TRBV5-1
j_call: TRBJ2-3
cdr3_nt: TGCGCCAGCAGCTTGTGGGCAGGTTTCACAGATACGCAGTATTTT
cdr3_aa: CASSLWAGFTDTQYF

clone_size: .
d_call: .
v_call: TRBV9
j_call: TRBJ2-5
cdr3_nt: TGTGCCAGCAGCGTGGCGGACAGCGACCAAGAGACCCAGTACTTC
cdr3_aa: CASSVADSDQETQYF

clone_size: few
d_call: .
v_call: TRBV10-1
j_call: TRBJ2-3
cdr3_nt: TGCGCCAGCAGTGAGTCCGCCTTCCCAGATACGCAGTATTTT
cdr3_aa: CASSESAFPDTQYF

clone_size: few
d_call: .
v_call: TRBV6-2/TRBV6-3
j_call: TRBJ2-5
cdr3_nt: TGTGCCAGCAGTTACTTCGGAACGGCCGAGACCCAGTACTTC
cdr3_aa: CASSYFGTAETQYF

clone_size: few
d_call: .
v_call: TRBV4-2
j_call: TRBJ2-2
cdr3_nt: TGTGCCAGCAGCCAAGGCGGGATACGCACCGGGGAGCTGTTTTTT
cdr3_aa: CASSQGGIRTGELFF

clone_size: .
d_call: .
v_call: TRBV6-5
j_call: TRBJ1-1
cdr3_nt: TGTGCCAGCAGTTACAACCAGGGCCCCTATGGCAACACTGAAGCTTTCTTT
cdr3_aa: CASSYNQGPYGNTEAFF

clone_size: .
d_call: .
v_call: TRBV6-1
j_call: TRBJ1-1
cdr3_nt: TGTGCCAGCAGTGAAGGTCCCCCAGACACCTACACTGAAGCTTTCTTT
cdr3_aa: CASSEGPPDTYTEAFF

clone_size: few
d_call: TRBD1
v_call: TRBV10-2
j_call: TRBJ1-3
cdr3_nt: TGCGCCAGCAGTGAGGACAGGGATGGAAACACCATATATTTT
cdr3_aa: CASSEDRDGNTIYF